The 4 T cell receptor beta chains below all came from one sample that was sequenced in a study of blood T cell repertoires in COVID-19. The assay was immunoSEQ multiplex PCR, and TCRdb's table has in-frame clones only and misses some. The table lists 95,000 to 110,000 clones, nearly 90% of them singletons, with under 4% in the top ten. Input material: peripheral blood. The source of these receptors is a man aged 45-60 years in a cohort sampled during active COVID-19.

J is TRBJ2-1 and V is TRBV6-5, with 8 positions matching TRBD1. Trimming removed 6 bases from V and 9 bases from J; junction bases left unmatched: 4. The CDR3 loop spans 12 amino acids. The germline V gene has CDR1 MNHEY and CDR2 SVGAGI. Here the CDR3 reads CASSPTGVEQFF. The CDR3 DNA follows: TGTGCCAGCAGCCCGACAGGGGTTGAGCAGTTCTTC.

This clone has at least ten counts. The chain joins TRBV7-9 to TRBJ2-5; D may be TRBD2 (5 bases). V lost 2 bases to trimming and J lost 2 bases, with 21 bases between them. This CDR3 has 18 residues. Germline CDR1 is SEHNR and CDR2 is FQNEAQ (reference sequence). The CDR3 spells CASSLSGIYPPPQETQYF. The CDR3, as DNA: TGTGCCAGCAGCTTATCGGGGATATATCCTCCCCCTCAAGAGACCCAGTACTTC.

The chain couples TRBV7-3 to TRBJ1-6; 8 bases map to TRBD1. The V segment lost 6 bases and the J segment 10 bases; nucleotides outside the gene matches: 8. CDR1 is SGHTA, CDR2 FQGTGA, per germline. There are 14 residues in the CDR3. The CDR3 sequence is CASRATGDGSPLHF. Written as DNA, the CDR3 is TGTGCCAGCAGGGCGACAGGGGACGGATCACCCCTCCACTTT.

This chain connects TRBV6-2 or TRBV6-3 to TRBJ2-2; a weak D match, TRBD2 (5 bases). The CDR3 totals 13 residues. CDR1 is MNHEY, CDR2 SVGEGT, per germline. Trimming removed 3 bases at V and 6 bases at J, with 8 bases between. The CDR3 region is CASSYSVSGELFF. The CDR3 DNA is TGTGCCAGCAGTTATAGCGTTTCCGGGGAGCTGTTTTTT.